This entry lists 22 T cell receptor beta chains sequenced from one sample in a study of blood T cell repertoires in COVID-19 (dated by TCRdb to 2020 to 2021). Preparation of the library involved the immunoSEQ multiplex PCR assay. Drawn from immuneACCESS, this table holds only the in-frame rearrangements with V and J called that TCRdb kept. Clones are partly lost; checked studies trace under half to an unresolved V gene and leave the rest unexplained. The sample table records around 400,000 clones; approximately 93% of these occur just once. About 0.86% of the sample lies in the top ten. Sample: PBMCs or T cells enriched from blood (not recorded which). Source of these receptors: a woman aged 35 to 49 who had been exposed to COVID-19.

This chain connects TRBV2 to TRBJ1-1; 7 bases are shared with TRBD1. The germline CDR1 and CDR2 sequences are SNHLY and FYNNEI. The V segment lost 4 bases and the J segment 1 base; nucleotides outside the gene matches: 6. CDR3 length: 15 residues. The CDR3 sequence: CASSVFQGGNTEAFF. The CDR3 DNA sequence: TGTGCCAGCAGTGTATTCCAGGGGGGGAACACTGAAGCTTTCTTT.

This chain joins TRBV2 and TRBJ2-7, with TRBD1 matching over 7 bases. CDR3 length equals 14 residues. Germline CDR1 SNHLY, CDR2 FYNNEI. J was trimmed by 0 bases and V by 6 bases; bases with no gene match: 5. CDR3 DNA sequence: TGTGCCAGCAGAACGACAGGGAACTCCTACGAGCAGTACTTC. It is translated as CASRTTGNSYEQYF.

The genes are TRBV7-8 and TRBJ2-1, with TRBD2 matching over 8 bases. The V gene end was trimmed by 8 bases and the J gene end by 6 bases; junction bases not matched to a gene: 24. The length of the CDR3 is 19 residues. The germline V gene encodes CDR1 SGHVS and CDR2 FQNEAQ. The CDR3 reads CASHGRGGGSRPLGNEQFF. As DNA, the CDR3 is TGTGCCAGCCACGGCCGGGGCGGGGGGTCAAGACCCCTCGGCAATGAGCAGTTCTTC.

The chain uses TRBV11-1 and TRBJ1-2, with TRBD1 matching over 9 bases. Germline CDR1 is SGHAT and CDR2 is FQDESV (reference sequence). The CDR3 consists of 14 residues. J lost 3 bases, V lost 5 bases, and 4 bases had no gene match. For the CDR3, the DNA is TGTGCCAGCAGCGCAGGACAGGGGTACTATGGCTACACCTTC. This sequence encodes CASSAGQGYYGYTF.

V usage is TRBV14 and J usage is TRBJ1-6; D unresolved. CDR3 length: 14 amino acids. Germline V gene sequence: CDR1 SGHDN, CDR2 FVKESK. Trimming took off 0 bases at V and 5 bases at J, with 5 bases between the two ends. The CDR3 loop is CASSQEAHNSPLHF. CDR3 DNA sequence: TGTGCCAGCAGCCAAGAAGCCCATAATTCACCCCTCCACTTT.

The chain is built from TRBV10-3 and TRBJ1-1; TRBD1 matches at 8 bases. The CDR3 contains 16 residues. Germline CDR1 and CDR2: ENHRY and SYGVKD. The trim removed 2 bases at V and 1 base at J, leaving 6 bases unmatched. The CDR3 DNA reads as TGTGCCATCAGTGAGAGGACAGGGACTTCGAACACTGAAGCTTTCTTT. Protein sequence: CAISERTGTSNTEAFF.

The chain combines TRBV4-3 with TRBJ2-2; 12 nucleotides agree with TRBD2. V shed 4 bases, J shed 6 bases, and the junction held 9 bases outside the gene matches. This CDR3 is built from 17 residues. Looked up from germline, CDR1 is LGHNA and CDR2 is YSLEER. CDR3 protein: CASSPSLAGGPSGELFF. CDR3 sequence (DNA): TGCGCCAGCAGCCCCAGTCTAGCGGGAGGGCCCTCCGGGGAGCTGTTTTTT.

The J gene is TRBJ2-7, the V gene TRBV5-4, with TRBD1 as a possible D gene (5 bases). The CDR3 consists of 16 residues. Germline V gives CDR1 SGHNT, CDR2 YYREEE (reference sequence). V shed 4 bases and J shed 2 bases, with 19 bases lying between them. DNA for the CDR3: TGTGCCAGCAGCCCTTCGAACCTCAGGGCCCCCTACGAGCAGTACTTC. Protein: CASSPSNLRAPYEQYF.

This sequence joins TRBV19 and TRBJ2-7; 7 bases align to TRBD1. This CDR3 has 16 residues. The germline V gene has CDR1 LNHDA and CDR2 SQIVND (reference sequence). With V trimmed by 5 bases and J by 2 bases, 12 bases remained unmatched. The CDR3 DNA follows: TGTGCCAGTAGTCGCCGCCCGGGACAGACAACCTACGAGCAGTACTTC. Encoded protein: CASSRRPGQTTYEQYF.

The rearrangement uses TRBV5-5 and TRBJ2-7; 9 bases line up with TRBD1. CDR3 length equals 16 residues. V shed 6 bases, J shed 5 bases, and the junction held 15 bases outside the gene matches. The germline V gene has CDR1 SGHKS and CDR2 YYEKEE (reference sequence). The CDR3 DNA follows: TGTGCCAGCAACCATCCCCCTACAGGGGGCTTCAACGAGCAGTACTTC. Its translation: CASNHPPTGGFNEQYF.

This chain uses TRBV18 with TRBJ2-1; 8 bases are shared with TRBD2. The V gene end was trimmed by 3 bases and the J gene end by 5 bases; junction bases not matched to a gene: 6. The CDR3 spans 15 residues. Germline V gives CDR1 KGHSH, CDR2 LQKENI. CDR3 loop: CASSPRGGDNNEQFF. In DNA form, the CDR3 reads TGTGCCAGCTCACCCCGGGGGGGCGATAACAATGAGCAGTTCTTC.

The chain couples TRBV18 to TRBJ1-1; D is unclear. The CDR3 loop spans 15 amino acids. V was trimmed by 1 base and J by 3 bases, leaving 12 bases between them. Germline loops: CDR1 KGHSH, CDR2 LQKENI. CDR3 loop: CASSPREVRDTEAFF. The CDR3, as DNA: TGTGCCAGCTCACCACGGGAGGTAAGGGACACTGAAGCTTTCTTT.

This clone has just a few counts. The CDR3 sequence is CASRPRTGESSPLHF. The CDR3 DNA reads as TGTGCCAGCAGGCCTAGGACAGGGGAGAGTTCACCCCTCCACTTT. The V and J genes are TRBV7-6 and TRBJ1-6; 9 bases match TRBD1. The length of the CDR3 is 15 residues. J was trimmed by 9 bases and V by 6 bases; bases with no gene match: 9. Germline V gene data show CDR1 as SGHVS and CDR2 as FNYEAQ.

V usage is TRBV3-1 (or the pseudogene TRBV3-2) and J usage is TRBJ2-1, with D hard to call. Germline assignment: CDR1 LGHDT and CDR2 YNNKEL (reference sequence). V was cut by 5 bases and J by 3 bases, with 8 bases left in between. The CDR3 is made up of 13 amino acids. The CDR3 spells CASSELGYNEQFF. CDR3 DNA sequence: TGTGCCAGCAGCGAGCTAGGCTACAATGAGCAGTTCTTC.

The gene calls are TRBV10-3 and TRBJ1-5, with D unresolved. Between the trimmed V and J ends, which lost 0 bases and 6 bases, there was a span of 12 bases. Germline V CDR1 and CDR2: ENHRY, SYGVKD. This CDR3 is 15 amino acids long. The CDR3 DNA reads TGTGCCATCAGTGAGTCACGGGGAACGGGTCAGCCCCAGCATTTT. It translates to CAISESRGTGQPQHF.

This rearrangement joins TRBV6-5 to TRBJ2-5; 8 positions match TRBD1. The CDR3 contains 14 residues. Looked up from germline, CDR1 is MNHEY and CDR2 is SVGAGI. The J segment lost 5 bases and the V segment lost 8 bases, leaving 10 bases of the junction unmatched. CDR3 sequence reads: CASSGQASVETQYF. CDR3 bases: TGTGCCAGCTCGGGACAGGCCTCGGTGGAGACCCAGTACTTC.

The chain couples TRBV6-2 or TRBV6-3 to TRBJ1-4; 8 nucleotides match TRBD1. Germline CDR1 and CDR2: MNHEY and SVGEGT. Germline trimming cut 6 bases from V and 4 bases from J; bases unmatched to any gene: 7. This CDR3 comprises 15 residues. The DNA of the CDR3 is TGTGCCAGCAGCCTCCGGGACAGGCTTAATGAAAAACTGTTTTTT. Amino acids: CASSLRDRLNEKLFF.

The genes are TRBV27 and TRBJ1-1, with D tentatively TRBD1 (5 bases). This CDR3 spans 15 amino acids. The germline V gene has CDR1 MNHEY and CDR2 SMNVEV (reference sequence). Trimming cost V 4 bases and J 7 bases, with 19 bases left between them. The CDR3 here is CASSSPSQGTREAFF. The DNA of the CDR3 is TGTGCCAGCAGTTCGCCATCCCAGGGAACCCGTGAAGCTTTCTTT.

The chain is built from TRBV6-2 or TRBV6-3 and TRBJ2-3; tentative D call: TRBD1 (6 bases). V dropped 4 bases and J dropped 3 bases, with 11 bases sitting between them. Germline V CDR1 and CDR2: MNHEY, SVGEGT. This CDR3 comprises 14 residues. The CDR3: CASSFEGVTDTQYF. The CDR3 nucleotides read TGTGCCAGCAGTTTCGAGGGGGTGACAGATACGCAGTATTTT.

V gene TRBV4-3 combines with J gene TRBJ2-1; 13 bases are shared with TRBD2. V was pared by 0 bases and J by 4 bases, with 3 bases of the junction left unmatched. The CDR3 has 17 residues. Per the germline V gene, CDR1 is LGHNA and CDR2 is YSLEER. The CDR3 DNA sequence: TGCGCCAGCAGCCAAGAGGGACTAGCGGGACCGTACAATGAGCAGTTCTTC. Its protein is CASSQEGLAGPYNEQFF.

The gene calls are TRBV13 and TRBJ1-1, with a possible D match to TRBD1 (5 bases). The CDR3 has 13 amino acids. The V end lost 5 bases, the J end lost 0 bases, and 7 bases lay between the germline ends. The V gene's germline CDR1 is PRHDT and CDR2 FYEKMQ (reference sequence). The CDR3 DNA reads as TGTGCCAGCAGCCCGACAGTGAACACTGAAGCTTTCTTT. This translates into CASSPTVNTEAFF.

The chain recombines TRBV11-3 with TRBJ2-1; no definite D call. CDR3 size: 14 residues. V was pared by 0 bases and J by 7 bases, with 10 bases between. Per the germline V gene, CDR1 is SGHNT and CDR2 is YENEEA. CDR3 sequence: CASSLEGVRNEQFF. DNA for the CDR3: TGTGCCAGCAGCTTAGAGGGCGTCCGAAATGAGCAGTTCTTC.